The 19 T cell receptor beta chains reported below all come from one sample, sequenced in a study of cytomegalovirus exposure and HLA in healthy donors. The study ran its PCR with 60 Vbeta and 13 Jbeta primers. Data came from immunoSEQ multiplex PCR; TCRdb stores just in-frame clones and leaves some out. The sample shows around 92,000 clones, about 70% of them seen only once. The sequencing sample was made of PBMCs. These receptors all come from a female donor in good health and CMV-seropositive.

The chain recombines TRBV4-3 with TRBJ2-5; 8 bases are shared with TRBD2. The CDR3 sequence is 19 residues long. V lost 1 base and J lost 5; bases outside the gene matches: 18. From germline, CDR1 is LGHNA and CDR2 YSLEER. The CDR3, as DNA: TGCGCCAGCAGCCAAGGAACCCCCTGGCGGGAGGAAGGAAGGGAGACCCAGTACTTC. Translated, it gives CASSQGTPWREEGRETQYF.

As DNA, the CDR3 is TGTGCCAGCAGCTCCAGGGGGCTTGACCGGAATGGCTACACCTTC. Translation: CASSSRGLDRNGYTF. The V and J genes are TRBV7-9 and TRBJ1-2; 8 nucleotides line up with TRBD1. The trim removed 4 bases at V and 6 bases at J, leaving 10 bases unmatched. The germline V gene encodes CDR1 SEHNR and CDR2 FQNEAQ (reference sequence). The CDR3 is 15 residues long.

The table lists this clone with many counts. The CDR3 reads CASSTPGISYNEQFF. The CDR3, as DNA: TGTGCCAGCAGTACCCCCGGGATTTCCTACAATGAGCAGTTCTTC. This chain links TRBV6-5 with TRBJ2-1; D possibly corresponds to TRBD2 (5 bases). The CDR3 contains 15 residues. The germline CDR1 and CDR2 sequences are MNHEY and SVGAGI. The ends were cut back, 5 bases at V and 1 base at J, with 12 bases in the middle.

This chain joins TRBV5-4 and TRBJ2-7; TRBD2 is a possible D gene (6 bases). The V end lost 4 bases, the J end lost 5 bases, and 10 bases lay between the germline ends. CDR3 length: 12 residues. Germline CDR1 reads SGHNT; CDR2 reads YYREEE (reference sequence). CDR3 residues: CASSAGRNEQYF. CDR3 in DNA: TGTGCCAGCAGCGCGGGGCGGAACGAGCAGTACTTC.

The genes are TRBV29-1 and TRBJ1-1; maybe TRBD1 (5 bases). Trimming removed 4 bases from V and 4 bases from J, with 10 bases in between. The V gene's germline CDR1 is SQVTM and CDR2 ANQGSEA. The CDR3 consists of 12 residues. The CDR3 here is CSVVRRGTEAFF. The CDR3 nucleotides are TGCAGCGTTGTACGAAGGGGCACTGAAGCTTTCTTT.

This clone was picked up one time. This CDR3 is CASSSQGGGGTGELFF. CDR3 in DNA: TGTGCCAGCAGCTCTCAGGGAGGAGGCGGCACCGGGGAGCTGTTTTTT. The chain links TRBV13 to TRBJ2-2; D is possibly TRBD2 (6 bases). The CDR3 totals 16 residues. V was pared by 4 bases and J by 4 bases, with 16 bases between. The germline V gene has CDR1 PRHDT and CDR2 FYEKMQ (reference sequence).

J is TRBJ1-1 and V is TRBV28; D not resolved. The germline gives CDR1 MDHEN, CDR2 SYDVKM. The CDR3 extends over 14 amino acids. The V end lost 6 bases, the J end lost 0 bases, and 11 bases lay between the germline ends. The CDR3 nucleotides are TGTGCCAGCAGCCGCGGGGAGATGAACACTGAAGCTTTCTTT. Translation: CASSRGEMNTEAFF.

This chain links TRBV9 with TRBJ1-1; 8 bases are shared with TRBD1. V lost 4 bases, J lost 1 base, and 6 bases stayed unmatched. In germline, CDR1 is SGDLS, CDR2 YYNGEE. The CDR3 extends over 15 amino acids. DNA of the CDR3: TGTGCCAGCAGCCCCAGGGGGCGGGGGAACACTGAAGCTTTCTTT. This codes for CASSPRGRGNTEAFF.

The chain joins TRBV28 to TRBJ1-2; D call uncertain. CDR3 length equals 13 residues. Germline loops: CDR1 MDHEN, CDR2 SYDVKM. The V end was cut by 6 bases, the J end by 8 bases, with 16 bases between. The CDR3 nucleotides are TGTGCCAGCAGGGTGAAGAGGGCAGGAGGCTACACCTTC. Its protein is CASRVKRAGGYTF.

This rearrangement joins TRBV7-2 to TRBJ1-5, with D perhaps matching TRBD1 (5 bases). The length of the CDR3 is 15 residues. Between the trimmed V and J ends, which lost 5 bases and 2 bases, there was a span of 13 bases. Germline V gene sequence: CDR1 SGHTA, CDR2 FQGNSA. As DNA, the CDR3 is TGTGCCAGCAGCCCAGGGTTTTCAGGCAATCAGCCCCAGCATTTT. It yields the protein CASSPGFSGNQPQHF.

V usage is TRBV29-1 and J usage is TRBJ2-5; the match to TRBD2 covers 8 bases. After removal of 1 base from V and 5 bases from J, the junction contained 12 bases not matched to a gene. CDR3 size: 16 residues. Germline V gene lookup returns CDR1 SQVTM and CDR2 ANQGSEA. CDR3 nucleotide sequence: TGCAGCGTTGAAGTTGGCTTAGCGTCGGGGGGGGAGACCCAGTACTTC. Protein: CSVEVGLASGGETQYF.

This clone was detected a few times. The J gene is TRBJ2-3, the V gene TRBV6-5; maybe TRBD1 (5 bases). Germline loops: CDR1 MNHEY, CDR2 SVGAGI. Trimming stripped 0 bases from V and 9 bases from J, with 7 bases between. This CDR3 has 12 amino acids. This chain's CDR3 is CASSYSQGTQYF. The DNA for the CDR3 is TGTGCCAGCAGTTACTCTCAGGGCACGCAGTATTTT.

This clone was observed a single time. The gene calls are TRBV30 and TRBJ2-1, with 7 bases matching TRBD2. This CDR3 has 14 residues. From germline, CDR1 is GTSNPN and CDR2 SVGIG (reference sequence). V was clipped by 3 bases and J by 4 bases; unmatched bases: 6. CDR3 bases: TGTGCCTGGAGAGGCCTAGCGGTTTACAATGAGCAGTTCTTC. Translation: CAWRGLAVYNEQFF.

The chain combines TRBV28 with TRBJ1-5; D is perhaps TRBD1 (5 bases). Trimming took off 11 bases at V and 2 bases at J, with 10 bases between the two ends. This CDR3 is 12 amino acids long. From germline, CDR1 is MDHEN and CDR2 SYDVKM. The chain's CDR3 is CAGGDRNQPQHF. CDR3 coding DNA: TGTGCCGGGGGGGACCGCAATCAGCCCCAGCATTTT.

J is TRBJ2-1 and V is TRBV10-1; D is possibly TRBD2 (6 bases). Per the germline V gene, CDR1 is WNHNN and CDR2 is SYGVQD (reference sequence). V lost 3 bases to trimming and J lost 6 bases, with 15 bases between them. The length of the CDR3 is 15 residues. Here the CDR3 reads CASSDKGLEGNEQFF. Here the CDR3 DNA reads TGCGCCAGCAGTGATAAAGGGCTGGAGGGCAATGAGCAGTTCTTC.

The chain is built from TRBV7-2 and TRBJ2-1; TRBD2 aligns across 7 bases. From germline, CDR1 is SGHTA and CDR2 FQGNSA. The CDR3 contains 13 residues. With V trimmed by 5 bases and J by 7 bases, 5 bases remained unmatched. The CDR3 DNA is TGTGCCAGCAGCCGGGGAGGGACTAATGAGCAGTTCTTC. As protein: CASSRGGTNEQFF.

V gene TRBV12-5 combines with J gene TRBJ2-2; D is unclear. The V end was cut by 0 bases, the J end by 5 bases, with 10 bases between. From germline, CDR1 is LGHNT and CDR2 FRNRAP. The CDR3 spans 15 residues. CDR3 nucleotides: TGTGCTAGTGGTTTGGTATTGTCCGGGACCGGGGAGCTGTTTTTT. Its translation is CASGLVLSGTGELFF.

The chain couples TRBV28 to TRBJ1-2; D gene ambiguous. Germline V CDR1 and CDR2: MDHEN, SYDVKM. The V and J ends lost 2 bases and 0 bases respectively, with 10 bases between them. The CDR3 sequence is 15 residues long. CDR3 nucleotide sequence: TGTGCCAGCAGTTTAATCCTTACAGCTAACTATGGCTACACCTTC. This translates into CASSLILTANYGYTF.

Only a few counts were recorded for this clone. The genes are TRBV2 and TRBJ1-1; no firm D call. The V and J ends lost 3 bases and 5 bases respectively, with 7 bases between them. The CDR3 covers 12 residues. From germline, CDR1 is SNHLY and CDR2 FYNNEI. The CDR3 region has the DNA TGTGCCAGCAGTGAGGTGAGAACTGAAGCTTTCTTT. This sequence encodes CASSEVRTEAFF.